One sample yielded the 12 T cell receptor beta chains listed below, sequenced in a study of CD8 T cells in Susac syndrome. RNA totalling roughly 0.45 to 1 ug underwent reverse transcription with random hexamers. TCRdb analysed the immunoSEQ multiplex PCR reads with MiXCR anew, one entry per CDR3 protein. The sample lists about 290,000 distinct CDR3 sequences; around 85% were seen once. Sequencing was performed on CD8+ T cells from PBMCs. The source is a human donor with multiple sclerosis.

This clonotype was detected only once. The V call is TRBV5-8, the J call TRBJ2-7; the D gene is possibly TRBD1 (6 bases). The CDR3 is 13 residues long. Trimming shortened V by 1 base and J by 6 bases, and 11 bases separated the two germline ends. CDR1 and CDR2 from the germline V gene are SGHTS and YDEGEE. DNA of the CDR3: TGTGCCAGCAGCTTGCGGCAGGGGCGCGAGCAGTACTTC. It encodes CASSLRQGREQYF.

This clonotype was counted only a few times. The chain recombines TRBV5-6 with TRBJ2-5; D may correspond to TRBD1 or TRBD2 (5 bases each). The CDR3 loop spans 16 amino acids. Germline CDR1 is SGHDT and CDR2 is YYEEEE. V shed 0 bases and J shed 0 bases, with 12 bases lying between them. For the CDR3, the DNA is TGTGCCAGCAGCTTGGAGGGGAGTCCCCACCAAGAGACCCAGTACTTC. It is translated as CASSLEGSPHQETQYF.

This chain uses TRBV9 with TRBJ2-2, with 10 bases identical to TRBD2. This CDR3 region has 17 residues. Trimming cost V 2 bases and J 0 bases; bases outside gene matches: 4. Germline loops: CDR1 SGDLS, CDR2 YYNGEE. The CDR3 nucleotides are TGTGCCAGCAGCGTCAACCTAGCGGGAGCGAACACCGGGGAGCTGTTTTTT. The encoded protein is CASSVNLAGANTGELFF.

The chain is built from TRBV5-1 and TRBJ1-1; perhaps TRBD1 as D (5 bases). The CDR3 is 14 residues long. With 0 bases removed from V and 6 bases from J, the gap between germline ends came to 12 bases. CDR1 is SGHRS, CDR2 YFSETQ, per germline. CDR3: CASSLGGGTPEAFF. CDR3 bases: TGCGCCAGCAGCTTGGGTGGGGGTACTCCTGAAGCTTTCTTT.

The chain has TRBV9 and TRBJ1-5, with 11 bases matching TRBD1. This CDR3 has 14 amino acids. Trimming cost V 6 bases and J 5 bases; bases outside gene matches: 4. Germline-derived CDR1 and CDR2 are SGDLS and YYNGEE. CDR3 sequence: CASTPGQGDQPQHF. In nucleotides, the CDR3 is TGTGCCAGCACTCCGGGACAGGGGGATCAGCCCCAGCATTTT.

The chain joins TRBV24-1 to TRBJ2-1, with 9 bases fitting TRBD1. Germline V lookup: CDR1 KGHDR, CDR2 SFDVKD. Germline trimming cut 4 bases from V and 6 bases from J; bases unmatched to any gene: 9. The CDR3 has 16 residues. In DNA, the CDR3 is TGTGCCACCAGTGACCTTGCGGACAGGGGAAGCAATGAGCAGTTCTTC. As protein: CATSDLADRGSNEQFF.

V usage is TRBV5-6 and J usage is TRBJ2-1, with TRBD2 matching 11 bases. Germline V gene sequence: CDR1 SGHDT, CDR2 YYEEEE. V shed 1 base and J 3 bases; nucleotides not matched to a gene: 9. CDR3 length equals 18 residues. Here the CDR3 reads CASSLTSGSQVGYNEQFF. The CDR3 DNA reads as TGTGCCAGCAGCTTGACTAGCGGGAGCCAAGTCGGCTACAATGAGCAGTTCTTC.

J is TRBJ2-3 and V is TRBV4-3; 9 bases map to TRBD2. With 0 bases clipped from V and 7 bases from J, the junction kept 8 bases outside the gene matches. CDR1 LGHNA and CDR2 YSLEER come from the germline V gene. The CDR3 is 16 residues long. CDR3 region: CASSQDIASGKHTQYF. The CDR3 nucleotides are TGCGCCAGCAGCCAAGATATCGCTAGCGGGAAACATACGCAGTATTTT.

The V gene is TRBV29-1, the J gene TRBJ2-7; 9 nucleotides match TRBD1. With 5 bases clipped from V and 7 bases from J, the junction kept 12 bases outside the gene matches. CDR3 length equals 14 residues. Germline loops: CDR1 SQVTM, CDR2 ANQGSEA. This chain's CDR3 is CSVLGTGILGEQYF. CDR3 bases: TGCAGCGTTTTGGGGACAGGGATCTTGGGAGAGCAGTACTTC.

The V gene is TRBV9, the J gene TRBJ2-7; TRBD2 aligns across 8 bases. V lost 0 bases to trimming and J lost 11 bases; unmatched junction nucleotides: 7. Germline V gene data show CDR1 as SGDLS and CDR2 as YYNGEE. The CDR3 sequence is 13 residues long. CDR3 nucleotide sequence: TGTGCCAGCAGCGTAGTCAGTAGCGGGGCCAAGTACTTC. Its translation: CASSVVSSGAKYF.

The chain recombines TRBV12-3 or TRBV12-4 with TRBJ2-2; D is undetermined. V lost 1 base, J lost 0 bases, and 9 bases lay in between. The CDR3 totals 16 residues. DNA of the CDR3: TGTGCCAGCAGTTTAGGATTCATCGCGAACACCGGGGAGCTGTTTTTT. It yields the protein CASSLGFIANTGELFF.

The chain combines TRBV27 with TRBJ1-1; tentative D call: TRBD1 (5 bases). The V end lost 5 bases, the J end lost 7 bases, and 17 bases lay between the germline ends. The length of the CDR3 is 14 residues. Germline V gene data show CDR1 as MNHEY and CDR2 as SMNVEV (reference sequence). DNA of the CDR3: TGTGCCAGCAGTGCCAGCCCGACAGTTTATGAAGCTTTCTTT. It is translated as CASSASPTVYEAFF.